This T cell receptor (beta chain) was recovered during a study of OX40 agonist ivuxolimab in advanced cancers. Study in general: Each dose-escalation patient presented with hepatocellular carcinoma, melanoma, renal cell or head and neck cancer. From roughly 20 to 85 years was the age range, with a mean of approximately 58 years, and nearly 85% were male.

J lost 5 bases, V lost 4 bases, and 6 bases had no gene match. Germline CDR1 and CDR2: SGHNT and YYREEE (reference sequence). This CDR3 has 13 amino acids. The data were produced by immunoSEQ multiplex PCR, yet TCRdb's version contains in-frame clones alone and is incomplete. The repertoire holds fewer than 65,000 clones, with over 70% as singletons. On cycle 4 day 1 and cycle 7 day 1, as well as at baseline, blood was sampled. The gene calls are TRBV5-4 and TRBJ2-7; TRBD1 matches at 7 bases. The sample consisted of CD4+ or CD8+ T cells sorted from blood, taken in a trial of the OX40 agonist ivuxolimab. The sequence came from an adult with an advanced solid tumor such as melanoma, head and neck, liver or kidney cancer. CDR3 in DNA: TGTGCCAGCAGCCCCGACAGGGCCCACGAGCAGTACTTC. This sequence encodes CASSPDRAHEQYF.